Listed here are 14 T cell receptor beta chains from one sample, sequenced in a study of cytomegalovirus exposure and HLA in healthy donors. The PCR was carried out with 60 Vbeta primers and 13 Jbeta primers. Assay used: immunoSEQ multiplex PCR; TCRdb lists only in-frame clones, some missing. This sample has around 68,000 clones, with about 85% found just once. The sample taken for sequencing was PBMCs. These receptors originate from a female donor in good health and CMV-seronegative.

The chain combines TRBV28 with TRBJ2-3, with TRBD2 matching 7 bases. The CDR3 loop spans 14 amino acids. Per the germline V gene, CDR1 is MDHEN and CDR2 is SYDVKM. J gave up 0 bases and V 6 bases, and 3 bases lay outside the gene matches. This CDR3 reads CASSPSGSTDTQYF. The CDR3 DNA reads TGTGCCAGCAGCCCTAGCGGTAGCACAGATACGCAGTATTTT.

This sequence joins TRBV25-1 and TRBJ2-7; D is perhaps TRBD2 (6 bases). CDR3 length: 11 amino acids. The V and J ends lost 8 bases and 6 bases respectively, with 11 bases between them. Germline V lookup: CDR1 MGHDK, CDR2 SYGVNS. CDR3 DNA sequence: TGTGCCAGCGTGGGGGGACGCGAGCAGTACTTC. This sequence encodes CASVGGREQYF.

The table lists this clone with a count of one. V is TRBV4-2 and J is TRBJ2-7; 10 nucleotides align to TRBD1. Unmatched junction bases numbered 3, after V lost 2 bases and J lost 2 bases. Germline V gives CDR1 LGHNA, CDR2 YNFKEQ. The CDR3 spans 15 residues. CDR3 protein: CASSQTGTGAYEQYF. The CDR3 DNA is TGTGCCAGCAGCCAAACCGGGACAGGGGCCTACGAGCAGTACTTC.

The CDR3 loop reads CASSSLQQASRDYGYTF. The CDR3 DNA follows: TGTGCCAGCAGCTCACTCCAACAGGCCTCTAGGGACTATGGCTACACCTTC. The V and J genes are TRBV7-9 and TRBJ1-2; possible D gene TRBD1, 5 bases. Germline V lookup: CDR1 SEHNR, CDR2 FQNEAQ (reference sequence). Trimming cost V 4 bases and J 3 bases, with 21 bases left between them. CDR3 size: 17 residues.

V gene TRBV6-5 combines with J gene TRBJ1-5; 8 nucleotides line up with TRBD1. Germline CDR1 is MNHEY and CDR2 is SVGAGI. The CDR3 totals 15 residues. V shed 4 bases and J 0 bases; nucleotides not matched to a gene: 2. The CDR3 nucleotides are TGTGCCAGCAGTTCGACAGGGGATAGCAATCAGCCCCAGCATTTT. Its protein product is CASSSTGDSNQPQHF.

This clone was detected only once. This rearrangement joins TRBV15 to TRBJ2-1; maybe TRBD1 (5 bases). Germline loops: CDR1 LNHNV, CDR2 YYDKDF (reference sequence). V was clipped by 1 base and J by 0 bases, with 13 bases between them. CDR3 length: 17 residues. The CDR3 here is CATSRGDTDSSYNEQFF. CDR3 sequence (DNA): TGTGCCACCAGCAGAGGCGACACTGACAGCTCCTACAATGAGCAGTTCTTC. Variable domain in full (rest from reference TRBV15 and TRBJ2-1): DAMVIQNPRYQVTQFGKPVTLSCSQTLNHNVMYWYQQKSSQAPKLLFHYYDKDFNNEADTPDNFQSRRPNTSFCFLDIRSPGLGDTAMYLCATSRGDTDSSYNEQFFGPGTRLTVL.

The rearrangement links TRBV10-3 to TRBJ2-7; TRBD1 matches at 11 bases. The CDR3 runs to 15 residues. Trimming cost V 7 bases and J 1 base; bases outside gene matches: 6. Germline values: CDR1 ENHRY, CDR2 SYGVKD. Here the CDR3 DNA reads TGTGCCATCACCAATGGACAGGGGGCGTCCTACGAGCAGTACTTC. Protein: CAITNGQGASYEQYF.

The chain carries TRBV4-1 and TRBJ2-1, with 12 bases that match TRBD1. Germline lookup yields CDR1 MGHRA and CDR2 YSYEKL. The junction had 13 bases not matched to a gene; V was cut back by 4 bases and J by 12 bases. This CDR3 comprises 16 residues. The CDR3 DNA follows: TGCGCCAGCAGCCCACCCTGGGGACAGGGGGCAACTATGCAGTTCTTC. Protein: CASSPPWGQGATMQFF.

V gene TRBV12-5 combines with J gene TRBJ2-1; TRBD2 is a possible D gene (6 bases). V was trimmed by 2 bases and J by 6 bases, leaving 14 bases between them. The CDR3 contains 15 residues. The V gene's germline CDR1 is LGHNT and CDR2 FRNRAP. CDR3 loop: CASGLTPGLINEQFF. The CDR3 DNA reads TGTGCTAGTGGTTTGACTCCGGGACTGATCAATGAGCAGTTCTTC.

The chain joins TRBV5-1 to TRBJ1-4; TRBD1 matches 12 bases. After removal of 6 bases from V and 8 bases from J, the junction contained 5 bases not matched to a gene. The CDR3 sequence is 14 residues long. Germline CDR1 is SGHRS and CDR2 is YFSETQ. The CDR3, as DNA: TGCGCCAGCACCATTGGGACAGGGGGCGAAAAACTGTTTTTT. This gives the protein CASTIGTGGEKLFF. The full variable domain, in which reference TRBV5-1 and TRBJ1-4 provide the parts outside the CDR3, is KAGVTQTPRYLIKTRGQQVTLSCSPISGHRSVSWYQQTPGQGLQFLFEYFSETQRNKGNFPGRFSGRQFSNSRSEMNVSTLELGDSALYLCASTIGTGGEKLFFGSGTQLSVL.

The V gene is TRBV7-8, the J gene TRBJ2-7; TRBD1 aligns across 11 bases. CDR1 and CDR2 from the germline V gene are SGHVS and FQNEAQ. This CDR3 comprises 15 residues. The ends lost 1 base at V and 4 bases at J; junction bases unmatched: 3. The CDR3: CASSLGGTGGYEQYF. DNA for the CDR3: TGTGCCAGCAGCTTAGGTGGGACAGGGGGTTACGAGCAGTACTTC.

The chain employs TRBV9 and TRBJ1-4; 9 bases agree with TRBD1. Germline V lookup: CDR1 SGDLS, CDR2 YYNGEE. This CDR3 is built from 17 residues. Trimming at V came to 0 bases and at J to 0 bases, leaving 3 bases not matched to a gene. CDR3 protein: CASSVAGTGTTNEKLFF. As DNA, the CDR3 is TGTGCCAGCAGCGTAGCCGGGACAGGGACAACTAATGAAAAACTGTTTTTT.

V is TRBV5-1 and J is TRBJ1-1, with TRBD1 identical over 7 bases. There are 14 residues in the CDR3. V was clipped by 4 bases and J by 0 bases; unmatched bases: 3. Germline V lookup: CDR1 SGHRS, CDR2 YFSETQ. For the CDR3, the DNA is TGCGCCAGCAGCGCGGGGACAGTGAACACTGAAGCTTTCTTT. Translation gives CASSAGTVNTEAFF.

This chain connects TRBV2 to TRBJ1-3; 9 bases are a match to TRBD1. V lost 6 bases, J lost 2 bases, and 11 bases stayed unmatched. The germline V gene has CDR1 SNHLY and CDR2 FYNNEI. The CDR3 contains 17 residues. The chain's CDR3 is CASREKRDRVTGNTIYF. The CDR3 DNA reads as TGTGCCAGCAGAGAAAAAAGGGACAGGGTGACTGGAAACACCATATATTTT. Using reference TRBV2 and TRBJ1-3 for the parts outside the CDR3, the full variable domain is EPEVTQTPSHQVTQMGQEVILRCVPISNHLYFYWYRQILGQKVEFLVSFYNNEISEKSEIFDDQFSVERPDGSNFTLKIRSTKLEDSAMYFCASREKRDRVTGNTIYFGEGSWLTVV.